What follows are 15 T cell receptor beta chains derived from one specimen sequenced in a study of Graves' ophthalmopathy and Graves' hyperthyroidism. The study amplified TCR beta CDR3 regions using RNA transcripts. HTBI primers were employed in first-round RT-PCR, then a second-round multiplex PCR followed. TCRdb reanalysed the multiplex PCR reads using MiXCR and keeps one entry per CDR3 protein. The profile shows over 450,000 distinct CDR3 sequences, approximately 15% of them singletons. The material sequenced was blood. Receptors originate from a woman aged 30 to 39 with Graves' ophthalmopathy.

This clonotype was found many times. The rearrangement uses TRBV27 and TRBJ1-2; D gene unclear. The CDR3 is 13 residues long. Trimming took off 6 bases at V and 8 bases at J, with 16 bases between the two ends. Germline CDR1 MNHEY, CDR2 SMNVEV (reference sequence). CDR3 coding DNA: TGTGCCAGCAGCGAAACCCAGCACTGGGGCTACACCTTC. Amino acids: CASSETQHWGYTF.

This clonotype was counted between two and nine times. This sequence joins TRBV20-1 and TRBJ2-7; 8 bases line up with TRBD1. Germline values: CDR1 DFQATT, CDR2 SNEGSKA (reference sequence). The J segment lost 7 bases and the V segment lost 3 bases, leaving 20 bases of the junction unmatched. This CDR3 has 17 amino acids. The CDR3, as DNA: TGCAGTGCTAGTGCGGCAGGGGGCCCCCCAACTATAGAAGAGCAGTACTTC. Protein sequence: CSASAAGGPPTIEEQYF.

This clonotype was seen ten or more times. The V and J genes are TRBV7-9 and TRBJ2-7, with 8 positions matching TRBD1. The CDR3 sequence is 13 residues long. The germline gives CDR1 SEHNR, CDR2 FQNEAQ (reference sequence). Unmatched junction bases numbered 4, after V lost 4 bases and J lost 5 bases. CDR3 bases: TGTGCCAGCAGCTGGGCAGGGGGCCACGAGCAGTACTTC. Its protein is CASSWAGGHEQYF.

The gene calls are TRBV5-1 and TRBJ1-1; D is perhaps TRBD1 (5 bases). Trimming pared 4 bases from V and 5 bases from J, leaving 12 bases between. CDR1 SGHRS and CDR2 YFSETQ come from the germline V gene. The length of the CDR3 is 13 residues. CDR3 sequence: CASSQLRETEAFF. CDR3 DNA sequence: TGCGCCAGCAGCCAACTCAGGGAAACTGAAGCTTTCTTT.

Ten or more counts support this clonotype. The chain links TRBV9 to TRBJ1-5; tentative D call: TRBD1 (6 bases). The CDR3 runs 16 residues. Trimming took off 1 base at V and 4 bases at J, with 15 bases between the two ends. Germline assignment: CDR1 SGDLS and CDR2 YYNGEE. The CDR3: CASSVTPGGNNQPQHF. The CDR3 DNA reads as TGTGCCAGCAGCGTAACCCCGGGGGGCAATAATCAGCCCCAGCATTTT. The full variable domain, in which reference TRBV9 and TRBJ1-5 provide the parts outside the CDR3, is DSGVTQTPKHLITATGQRVTLRCSPRSGDLSVYWYQQSLDQGLQFLIQYYNGEERAKGNILERFSAQQFPDLHSELNLSSLELGDSALYFCASSVTPGGNNQPQHFGDGTRLSIL.

This clonotype was found many times. The J gene is TRBJ1-4, the V gene TRBV20-1, with TRBD1 matching 9 bases. The germline V gene encodes CDR1 DFQATT and CDR2 SNEGSKA (reference sequence). J gave up 10 bases and V 6 bases, and 6 bases lay outside the gene matches. This CDR3 is built from 12 residues. The CDR3 coding sequence is TGCAGTGCCCGGACAGGGGTAGGAAAACTGTTTTTT. As protein: CSARTGVGKLFF.

The chain carries TRBV11-2 and TRBJ2-6, with 7 bases matching TRBD2. There are 19 residues in the CDR3. The V segment lost 5 bases and the J segment 0 bases; nucleotides outside the gene matches: 13. Germline V gene data show CDR1 as SGHAT and CDR2 as FQNNGV. CDR3 coding DNA: TGTGCCAGCAGCCGCCCAGGCGGGGGAGCCTTCTCTGGGGCCAACGTCCTGACTTTC. Its translation is CASSRPGGGAFSGANVLTF.

This clonotype was seen ten or more times. V is TRBV6-5 and J is TRBJ1-2; the match to TRBD1 covers 7 bases. Germline V gene sequence: CDR1 MNHEY, CDR2 SVGAGI. CDR3 length: 15 amino acids. Unmatched junction bases numbered 13, after V lost 8 bases and J lost 4 bases. The CDR3 DNA reads as TGTGCCAGCCTGAACTACAGGGGAAGTAGCTATGGCTACACCTTC. Protein product: CASLNYRGSSYGYTF.

This clonotype was observed a few times. This chain uses TRBV5-1 with TRBJ2-5; possibly TRBD2 for D (5 bases). Trimming left V 3 bases short and J 3 bases short, with 12 bases between. This CDR3 spans 14 amino acids. The V gene's germline CDR1 is SGHRS and CDR2 YFSETQ. The CDR3: CASSYPTRKETQYF. DNA for the CDR3: TGCGCCAGCAGCTACCCCACTAGGAAAGAGACCCAGTACTTC.

This clonotype has ten or more counts. The chain uses TRBV6-2 or TRBV6-3 and TRBJ2-2, with D perhaps given as TRBD1 or TRBD2 (5 bases each). The CDR3 extends over 13 amino acids. From germline, CDR1 is MNHEY and CDR2 SVGEGT. Trimming removed 5 bases from V and 6 bases from J, with 10 bases in between. The CDR3 bases are TGTGCCAGCAGTCGGGGACCCGCCGGGGAGCTGTTTTTT. Its protein is CASSRGPAGELFF.

The chain is built from TRBV30 and TRBJ1-5, with D possibly TRBD1 on 5 matching bases. V was pared by 5 bases and J by 2 bases, with 16 bases between. The CDR3 covers 15 residues. Germline V gives CDR1 GTSNPN, CDR2 SVGIG (reference sequence). The CDR3 loop is CAWGPWGGGNQPQHF. The CDR3 DNA is TGTGCCTGGGGGCCCTGGGGGGGGGGCAATCAGCCCCAGCATTTT.

This clonotype was picked up many times. The chain uses TRBV11-2 and TRBJ1-1; 11 bases line up with TRBD1. Germline CDR1 and CDR2: SGHAT and FQNNGV. This CDR3 region has 15 residues. The J segment lost 6 bases and the V segment lost 8 bases, leaving 11 bases of the junction unmatched. The CDR3 region has the DNA TGTGCCAGCGTTACCTGGACAGGGGGCTTCGCTGAAGCTTTCTTT. It yields the protein CASVTWTGGFAEAFF.

This clonotype appeared a few times. The chain carries TRBV6-7 and TRBJ1-1, with TRBD1 matching 7 bases. TRBV6-7 is assigned to the ORF class and has an uncertain function. V gave up 2 bases and J gave up 1 base; unmatched junction bases: 16. CDR3 size: 19 residues. The CDR3 protein is CASSYRMRDSFPSNTEAFF. The CDR3 coding sequence is TGTGCCAGCAGTTACCGGATGCGGGACAGTTTTCCTTCGAACACTGAAGCTTTCTTT.

This clonotype was counted many times. CDR3 amino acids: CAGSGAYEQYF. DNA of the CDR3: TGTGCCGGCTCAGGCGCCTACGAGCAGTACTTC. V usage is TRBV6-1 and J usage is TRBJ2-7, with no clear D. The CDR3 has 11 residues. From germline, CDR1 is MNHNS and CDR2 SASEGT. The germline V and J ends were trimmed by 11 bases and 2 bases, with 10 bases remaining between them.

This clonotype showed up many times. The J gene is TRBJ1-2, the V gene TRBV27, with 9 bases lining up with TRBD1. The CDR3 is 15 residues long. From germline, CDR1 is MNHEY and CDR2 SMNVEV (reference sequence). The V and J ends lost 6 bases and 6 bases, in that order; junction bases with no gene match: 11. The CDR3 DNA sequence: TGTGCCAGCAGCCATCCCTGGACAGGGGCGGATGGCTACACCTTC. Translated, it gives CASSHPWTGADGYTF.